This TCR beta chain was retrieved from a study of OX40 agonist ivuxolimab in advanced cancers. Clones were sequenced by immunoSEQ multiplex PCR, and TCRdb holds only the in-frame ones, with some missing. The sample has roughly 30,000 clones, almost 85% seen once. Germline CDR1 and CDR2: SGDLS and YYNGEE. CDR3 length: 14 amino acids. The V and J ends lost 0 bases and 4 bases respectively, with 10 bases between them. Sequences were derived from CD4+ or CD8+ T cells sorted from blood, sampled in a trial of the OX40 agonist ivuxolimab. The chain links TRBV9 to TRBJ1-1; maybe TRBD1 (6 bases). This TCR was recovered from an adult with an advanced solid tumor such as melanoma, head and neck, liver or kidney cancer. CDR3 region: CASSVVQGGTEAFF. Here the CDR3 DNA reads TGTGCCAGCAGCGTAGTACAGGGTGGCACTGAAGCTTTCTTT.